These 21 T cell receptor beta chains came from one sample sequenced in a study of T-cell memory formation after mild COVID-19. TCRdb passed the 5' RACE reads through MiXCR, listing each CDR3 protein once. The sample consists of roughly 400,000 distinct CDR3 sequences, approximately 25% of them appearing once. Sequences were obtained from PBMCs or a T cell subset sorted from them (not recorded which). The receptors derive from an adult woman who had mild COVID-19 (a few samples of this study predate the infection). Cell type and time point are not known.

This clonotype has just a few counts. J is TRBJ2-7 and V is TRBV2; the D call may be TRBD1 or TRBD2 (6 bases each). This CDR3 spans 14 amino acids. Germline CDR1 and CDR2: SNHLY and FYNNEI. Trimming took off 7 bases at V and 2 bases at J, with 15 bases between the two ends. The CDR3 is CASKSGGGPYEQYF. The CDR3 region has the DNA TGTGCCAGCAAGTCCGGGGGCGGCCCCTACGAGCAGTACTTC.

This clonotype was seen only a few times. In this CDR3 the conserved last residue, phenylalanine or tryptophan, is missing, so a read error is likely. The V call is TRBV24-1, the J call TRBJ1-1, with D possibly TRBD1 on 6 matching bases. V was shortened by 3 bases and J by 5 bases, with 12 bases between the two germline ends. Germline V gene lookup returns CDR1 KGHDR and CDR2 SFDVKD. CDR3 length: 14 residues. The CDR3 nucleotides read TGTGCCACCAGTGATGGGGGGGGGCCAACTGAAGCTTTCCTT. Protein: CATSDGGGPTEAFL.

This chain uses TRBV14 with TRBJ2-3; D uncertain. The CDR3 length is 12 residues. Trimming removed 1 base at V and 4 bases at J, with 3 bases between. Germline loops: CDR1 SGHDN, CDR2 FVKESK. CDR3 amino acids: CASSQAADTQYF. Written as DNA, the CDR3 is TGTGCCAGCAGCCAAGCAGCAGATACGCAGTATTTT.

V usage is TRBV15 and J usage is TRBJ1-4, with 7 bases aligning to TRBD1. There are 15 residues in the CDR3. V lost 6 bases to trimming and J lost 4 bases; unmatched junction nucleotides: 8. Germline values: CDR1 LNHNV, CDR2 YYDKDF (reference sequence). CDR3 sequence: CATRPPGQINEKLFF. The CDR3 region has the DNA TGTGCCACCAGGCCTCCGGGACAGATTAATGAAAAACTGTTTTTT. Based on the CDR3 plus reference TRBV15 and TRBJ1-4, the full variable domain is DAMVIQNPRYQVTQFGKPVTLSCSQTLNHNVMYWYQQKSSQAPKLLFHYYDKDFNNEADTPDNFQSRRPNTSFCFLDIRSPGLGDTAMYLCATRPPGQINEKLFFGSGTQLSVL.

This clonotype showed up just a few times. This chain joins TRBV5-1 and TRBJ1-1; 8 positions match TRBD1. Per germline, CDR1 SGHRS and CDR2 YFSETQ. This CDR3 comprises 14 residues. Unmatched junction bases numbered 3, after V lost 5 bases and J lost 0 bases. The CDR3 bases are TGCGCCAGCAGGGGGACAGGTCTGAACACTGAAGCTTTCTTT. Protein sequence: CASRGTGLNTEAFF.

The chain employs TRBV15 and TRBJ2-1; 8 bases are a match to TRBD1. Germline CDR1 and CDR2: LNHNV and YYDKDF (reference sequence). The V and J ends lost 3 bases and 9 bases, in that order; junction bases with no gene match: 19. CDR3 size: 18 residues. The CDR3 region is CATSSRAGGRVFVSEQFF. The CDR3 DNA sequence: TGTGCCACCAGCAGTAGGGCAGGGGGCAGGGTGTTTGTGAGTGAGCAGTTCTTC.

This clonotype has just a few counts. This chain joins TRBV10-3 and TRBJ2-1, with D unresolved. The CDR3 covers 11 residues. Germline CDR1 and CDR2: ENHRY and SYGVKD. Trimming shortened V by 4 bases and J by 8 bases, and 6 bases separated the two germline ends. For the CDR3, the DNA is TGTGCCATCAGTGTAAGGGATGAGCAGTTCTTC. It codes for CAISVRDEQFF.

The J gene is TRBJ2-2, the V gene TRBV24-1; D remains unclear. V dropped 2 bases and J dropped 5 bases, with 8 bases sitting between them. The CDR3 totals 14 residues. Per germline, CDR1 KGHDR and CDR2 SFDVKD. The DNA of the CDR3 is TGTGCCACCAGTGATTCCGAGAGAACCGGGGAGCTGTTTTTT. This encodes CATSDSERTGELFF.

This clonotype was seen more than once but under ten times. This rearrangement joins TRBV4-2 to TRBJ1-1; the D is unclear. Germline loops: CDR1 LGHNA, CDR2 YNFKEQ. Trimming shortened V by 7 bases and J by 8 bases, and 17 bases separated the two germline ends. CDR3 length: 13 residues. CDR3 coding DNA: TGTGCCAGCACCCAGCTTGGAGGACCCGAAGCTTTCTTT. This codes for CASTQLGGPEAFF.

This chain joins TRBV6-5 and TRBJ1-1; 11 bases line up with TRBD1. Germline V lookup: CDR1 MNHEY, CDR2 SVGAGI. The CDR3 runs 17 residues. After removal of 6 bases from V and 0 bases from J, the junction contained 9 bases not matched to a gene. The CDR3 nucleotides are TGTGCCAGCAGCCGGACAGGGGGCGCGGAGGTGAACACTGAAGCTTTCTTT. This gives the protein CASSRTGGAEVNTEAFF.

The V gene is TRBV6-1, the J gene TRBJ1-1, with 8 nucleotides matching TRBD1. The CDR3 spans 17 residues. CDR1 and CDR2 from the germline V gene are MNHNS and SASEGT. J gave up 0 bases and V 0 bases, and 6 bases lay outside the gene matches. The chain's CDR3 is CASSEAIGQGLNTEAFF. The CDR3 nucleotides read TGTGCCAGCAGTGAAGCGATAGGACAGGGACTGAACACTGAAGCTTTCTTT.

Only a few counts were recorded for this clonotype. The CDR3 nucleotides are TGTGCCAGCAGCTTAGGAGGGATCCCCTACGAGCAGTACTTC. The encoded protein is CASSLGGIPYEQYF. The genes are TRBV7-2 and TRBJ2-7; TRBD2 is a possible D gene (5 bases). The CDR3 is 14 residues long. The germline V gene has CDR1 SGHTA and CDR2 FQGNSA. V lost 1 base and J 2 bases, leaving 9 bases between the germline ends.

CDR3 sequence reads: CSARYPQGGNTEAFF. For the CDR3, the DNA is TGCAGTGCCAGATACCCACAGGGGGGGAACACTGAAGCTTTCTTT. This chain uses TRBV20-1 with TRBJ1-1; TRBD1 aligns across 8 bases. The CDR3 has 15 amino acids. The J segment lost 1 base and the V segment lost 6 bases, leaving 10 bases of the junction unmatched. Germline CDR1 DFQATT, CDR2 SNEGSKA (reference sequence).

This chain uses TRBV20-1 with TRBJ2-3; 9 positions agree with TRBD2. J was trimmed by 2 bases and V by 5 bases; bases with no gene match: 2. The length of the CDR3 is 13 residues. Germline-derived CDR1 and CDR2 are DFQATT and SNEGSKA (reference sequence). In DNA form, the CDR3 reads TGCAGTGCTGGGGGACTAGCCACAGATACGCAGTATTTT. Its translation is CSAGGLATDTQYF.

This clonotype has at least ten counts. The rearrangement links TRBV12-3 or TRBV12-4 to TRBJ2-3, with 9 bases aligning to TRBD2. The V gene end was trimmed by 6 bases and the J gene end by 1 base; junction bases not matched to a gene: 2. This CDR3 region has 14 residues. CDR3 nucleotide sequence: TGTGCCAGCAGCCGGACTAGCGGCACAGATACGCAGTATTTT. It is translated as CASSRTSGTDTQYF.

CDR3 loop: CASSLARGQAIGHEQYF. In DNA form, the CDR3 reads TGTGCCAGCAGCTTAGCGCGGGGACAGGCAATCGGTCACGAGCAGTACTTC. This chain uses TRBV7-9 with TRBJ2-7, with 8 positions matching TRBD1. V gave up 0 bases and J gave up 5 bases; unmatched junction bases: 12. The CDR3 is 17 amino acids. The germline CDR1 and CDR2 sequences are SEHNR and FQNEAQ (reference sequence).

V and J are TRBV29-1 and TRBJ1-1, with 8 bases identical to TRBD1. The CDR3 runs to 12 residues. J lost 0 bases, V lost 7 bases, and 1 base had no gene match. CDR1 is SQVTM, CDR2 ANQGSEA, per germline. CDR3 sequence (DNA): TGCAGCGGACAGGGGATGAACACTGAAGCTTTCTTT. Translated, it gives CSGQGMNTEAFF.

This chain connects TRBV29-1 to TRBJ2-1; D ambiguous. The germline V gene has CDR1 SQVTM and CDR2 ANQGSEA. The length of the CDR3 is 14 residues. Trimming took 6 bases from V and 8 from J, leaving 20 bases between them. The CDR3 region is CSVKSLGEVYEQFF. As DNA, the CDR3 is TGCAGCGTGAAGAGCCTTGGTGAGGTCTATGAGCAGTTCTTC.

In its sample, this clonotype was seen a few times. In DNA form, the CDR3 reads TGTGCCAGCAGCCGCGGGCCGGGCTACACGAACACCGGGGAGCTGTTTTTT. Its translation: CASSRGPGYTNTGELFF. The chain recombines TRBV7-2 with TRBJ2-2, with D possibly matching TRBD2 (5 bases). V was cut by 5 bases and J by 0 bases, with 16 bases left in between. Germline lookup yields CDR1 SGHTA and CDR2 FQGNSA. The CDR3 spans 17 residues.

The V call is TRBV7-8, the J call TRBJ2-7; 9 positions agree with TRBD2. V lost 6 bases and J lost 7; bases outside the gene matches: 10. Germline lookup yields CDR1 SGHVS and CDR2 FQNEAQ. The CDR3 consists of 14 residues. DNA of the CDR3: TGTGCCAGCAGGATTCGCGGGGGGGCCGGGGAGCAGTACTTC. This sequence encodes CASRIRGGAGEQYF.

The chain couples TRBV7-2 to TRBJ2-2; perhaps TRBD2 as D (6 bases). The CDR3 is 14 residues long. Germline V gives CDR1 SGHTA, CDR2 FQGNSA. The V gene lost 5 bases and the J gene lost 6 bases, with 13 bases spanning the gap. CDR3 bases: TGTGCCAGCAGCCCCCGCTCGGGGGCCGGGGAGCTGTTTTTT. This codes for CASSPRSGAGELFF.